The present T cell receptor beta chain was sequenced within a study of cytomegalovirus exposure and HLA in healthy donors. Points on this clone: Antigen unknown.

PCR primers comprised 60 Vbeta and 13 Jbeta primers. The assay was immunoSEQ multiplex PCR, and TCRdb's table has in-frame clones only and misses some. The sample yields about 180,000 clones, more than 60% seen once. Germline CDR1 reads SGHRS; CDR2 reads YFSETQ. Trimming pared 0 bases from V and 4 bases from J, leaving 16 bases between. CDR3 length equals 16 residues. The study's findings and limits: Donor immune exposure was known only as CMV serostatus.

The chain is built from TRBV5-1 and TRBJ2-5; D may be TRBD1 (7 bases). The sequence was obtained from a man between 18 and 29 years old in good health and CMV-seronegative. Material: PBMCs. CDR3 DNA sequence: TGCGCCAGCAGCTTGGGACCGGACAGGAGGGGAGAGACCCAGTACTTC. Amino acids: CASSLGPDRRGETQYF.